This T cell receptor (beta chain) emerged from a study of cytomegalovirus exposure and HLA in healthy donors (dated by TCRdb to the late 2010s). For the wider study: According to an earlier analysis of a few hundred of the donors, 150 million to 200 million T cells yielded roughly 110 million unique TCR beta sequences and less than 300 Gb of sequence data. An early release that covered about 640 HLA-typed donors contained approximately 300 gigabases of sequencing data and roughly 84 million unique TCR sequences. Of the 398 genotyped donors, 65% to 90% fell in the genetic ancestry cluster associated with self-reported Caucasian donors. The study was designed to test whether signatures of past pathogen exposure could be identified by cataloging public T cell receptors. The study profiled the T cell repertoires of about 640 subjects by immunosequencing and related them to cytomegalovirus serostatus. In addition to the first cohort of hundreds of subjects, a separate validation cohort of about 120 different subjects was used. The study combined high-throughput TCR immunosequencing, statistical association of individual TCRs with disease status, and machine learning to predict cytomegalovirus infection status. A later analysis re-examined previously published TCR beta repertoires from over 500 donors and added high-resolution HLA genotyping to investigate patterns of TCR occurrence. In the later analysis, no new phenotypic data were used to find candidate immune exposures; instead, reliance was placed on TCR beta sequences and their occurrence across donors. In an earlier analysis of a few hundred of the donors, high-throughput TCR beta sequencing was used to judge whether each TCR beta V gene segment behaved as functional or pseudogenic. Donor age, sex, ethnicity and CMV serostatus were collected together with the repertoire data. In a later genetic analysis, genome-wide SNP genotypes for 398 of the 666 donors were used, and that subset was treated as a discovery cohort. All discovery cohort repertoires had been generated using a single sequencing platform. HLA typing covered class I and class II loci at four-digit resolution. The number of typed donors differed by locus: roughly 620-640 for A, B, C, DRB1 and DQB1; about 520 for DQA1; 600 to 610 for DPA1; and around 450 for DPB1. Four or five DR-DQ haplotypes were handled as single units for association and clustering because linkage in the cohort was strong. Among around 400 genotyped donors of the cohort, an average of around 250,000 unique TCR beta nucleotide sequences was sequenced per donor, of which 15% to 20% were non-productive.

In total, 630 or so healthy bone marrow donors made up the cohort. All cohort members were sampled while nominally healthy, although unrecorded immune exposures were likely present. The donor tested CMV seropositive and was one of the 289 seropositive cohort members. Each donor provided a peripheral blood sample, and peripheral blood mononuclear cells were used for TCR beta sequencing. Genomic DNA was extracted from the blood cell samples with the Qiagen DNeasy Blood Extraction Kit. Libraries were made using the immunoSEQ multiplex PCR assay. For the multiplex PCR, a mixture combining 60 forward primers for TCR Vbeta segments and 13 reverse primers for TCR Jbeta segments was used. Amplification of the CDR3 region of rearranged TCR beta genes was performed with a multiplex PCR assay on genomic DNA. The Illumina HiSeq System was used to sequence the amplified TCR beta libraries as 87-base-pair reads. On the study's bioinformatics: A later analysis counted approximately 76 million unique TCR beta chains across the 670 or so repertoires, and some 12 million of these chains were shared by at least two donors. A nearest-neighbor algorithm error-corrected the raw reads and collapsed the reads into unique sequences, merging closely related sequences to remove PCR and sequencing errors. To assign V, D and J gene segments, CDR3 sequences were aligned to IMGT reference sequences. Each retained sequence needed at least a six-nucleotide match to both a V gene segment and a J gene segment. Rearrangements were called productive when the CDR3 lacked stop codons and stayed in frame with V and J; all others were non-productive. Following IMGT convention, CDR3 was defined as the stretch from the second conserved V-encoded cysteine to the conserved J-encoded phenylalanine. In an earlier analysis of roughly 610 of the donors, sequences lacking an unambiguous match to a single V gene segment were excluded. In an earlier analysis of roughly 500 of the donors, V segments were called functional above 56.7% productive rearrangements and were called segregating when the between-donor standard deviation exceeded 5%. A statistical classification framework was developed to diagnose cytomegalovirus status using the catalog of TCR beta chain sequences. A later analysis assigned V and J genes by comparing TCR nucleotide sequences with IMGT/GENE-DB human TR gene sequences. Using the TCRdist pipeline, a later analysis assigned CDR3 sequences along with most-parsimonious VDJ recombination scenarios. A later analysis defined each TCR beta chain by its CDR3 amino acid sequence plus V-gene family, and excluded reads lacking a unique V-gene family. To address suspected cross-contamination and a sequencing artifact, a later analysis removed 550 to 750 highly shared, low-generation-probability nucleotide sequences. In a later analysis, a clonal expansion index was calculated for each public chain from normalized within-repertoire ranks of inferred template counts. Generation probabilities in a later analysis came from a VDJ recombination model fitted to out-of-frame rearrangements, and those results were checked against IGoR. A later analysis scored TCR-TCR, TCR-HLA and TCR-CMV co-occurrence with hypergeometric tests, applying a repertoire-size bias correction to TCR pairs. False discovery rates were estimated in a later analysis by permuting HLA or CMV assignments 20 times. In a later analysis, co-occurring TCRs were grouped using DBSCAN, with TCRdist sequence similarity added in when clustering inside HLA-allele-positive subsets. Repertoires with fewer than 30,000 or more than 120,000 public chains, plus five repertoires with anomalous nucleotide sharing, were excluded from co-occurrence clustering. Sourced from immuneACCESS, this table was stored by TCRdb with only in-frame sequences that have V and J called. A share of the clones is absent; for the studies checked, an unresolved V gene accounts for under half, and the remainder has no known explanation. From that table come the V and J calls and clone size; the DNA was used to work out D and trimming. This sample lists about 150,000 clones; 75% to 85% were detected once. Clones ranked in the top ten supply approximately 6% of the sample.

The junction shows trimming of 6 bases on V and 1 base on J, plus 22 bases between the germline ends. Spanning cysteine to phenylalanine, the CDR3 consists of 18 amino acids. Only the CDR3 region is kept as DNA, spanning 54 bases read in frame from base 1. The germline V gene encodes CDR1 MNHEY and CDR2 SMNVEV (reference sequence). Findings and caveats that apply to the study as a whole: In a later analysis, HLA-associated TCR beta chains were found to be more clonally expanded and to have lower generation probabilities than equally common non-associated chains. Because some donors lacked HLA typing at each locus, the association tests relied only on the typed subset. The only immune exposure information available for the cohort was CMV serostatus. In an earlier analysis of more than 500 of the donors, most TCR beta V segments appeared in productive rearrangements about 90% or about 30% of the time, broadly matching IMGT annotations. According to a later analysis, parvovirus B19, influenza, CMV and Epstein-Barr virus appeared linked to several top co-occurrence clusters. Three of the identified cytomegalovirus-associated TCR beta chains were confirmed in vitro to be specific for cytomegalovirus antigens. In a later analysis, most CMV-associated TCR beta chains were found to appear HLA-restricted, with HLA associations seemingly driven largely by CMV exposure. In both the original and validation cohorts, the classifier was reported to diagnose cytomegalovirus status with high specificity and sensitivity. The sequencing pipeline was judged likely to have produced a cluster of highly shared sequence variants as a technical artifact. When HLA alleles, especially DR and DQ, strongly co-occurred, attributing TCR associations to individual alleles was difficult. A further reported finding was that TCR beta sequences accurately predicted the HLA-A and HLA-B alleles for most subjects in the first cohort. In the study, 150 to 200 TCR beta chains were listed as associated with cytomegalovirus. The authors suggested that the approach could potentially be extended to other disease states and immunological phenotypes. A later analysis associated around 16,000 TCR beta sequences with specific HLA alleles at a false discovery rate of 0.05. In a later analysis, the rate of TCR association differed among HLA loci, with DRB1 alleles having the most associated TCRs and HLA-C alleles having the fewest. Some IMGT-functional V segments, including TRBV6-2 and TRBV6-3, could not be distinguished by the 87-base-pair reads and were therefore excluded. According to a later genetic analysis, donors in an Asian-associated ancestry cluster had fewer N-insertions in productive TCRs than the approximately 650-donor mean. Sequencing depth was assumed to be roughly uniform across donors in the presence/absence analyses, though that assumption may not hold. While some public TCRs were present in many individuals, most TCR sequences turned up only very rarely across donors. In this cohort, only TCR beta chains were sequenced, and detectable features were limited by the absence of alpha or paired-chain data. Correlated functional status among segregating V segments might reflect linkage disequilibrium, but an unknown experimental factor could not be ruled out. The earlier analysis of nearly 600 of the donors excluded about 16 rarely observed V segments, including chromosome 9 orphons, because counts were too low. In a later genetic analysis, a missense DCLRE1C variant was associated with V-gene and J-gene trimming of TCR beta chains, and the association was replicated in an independent cohort.

This clone has just one count. Its antigen specificity is not known. No qualities accompany the bases; no much larger clone lies one base away. The receptor was derived from a man aged 45-60 years in good health and CMV-seropositive. The sequence is built from TRBV27 and TRBJ1-3; a tentative D match to TRBD1 spans 6 bases. The sample consisted of PBMCs. In nucleotides, the sequence is TGTGCCAGCAGCCGAATTCTCCCCGGGACAACTTCTGGAAACACCATATATTTT. Its translation reads: CASSRILPGTTSGNTIYF.